The TCR beta chain described here comes from a study of cytomegalovirus exposure and HLA in healthy donors. Study-wide results and caveats: V- and J-gene trimming in TCR beta was tied to a missense DCLRE1C variant by an analysis performed later. Researchers counted over 150 TCR beta chains as cytomegalovirus-associated.

Germline CDR1 and CDR2: SGHDN and FVKESK. The CDR3 covers 17 residues. The V and J ends lost 3 bases and 0 bases respectively, with 14 bases between them. As concerns this clone: The antigen remains unidentified.

Primers included in the PCR were 60 Vbeta and 13 Jbeta primers. Sequencing was performed with immunoSEQ multiplex PCR; in TCRdb, only in-frame clones are kept and a portion is missing. The table has under 100,000 clones, less than 65% seen once; the top ten hold 5.5%. The rearrangement uses TRBV14 and TRBJ2-2; D remains ambiguous. Sequencing used PBMCs. This TCR came from a woman in her twenties or thirties in good health and CMV-seropositive. This CDR3 is CASSHYLEAPNTGELFF. CDR3 DNA: TGTGCCAGCAGCCACTACCTCGAGGCGCCGAACACCGGGGAGCTGTTTTTT.